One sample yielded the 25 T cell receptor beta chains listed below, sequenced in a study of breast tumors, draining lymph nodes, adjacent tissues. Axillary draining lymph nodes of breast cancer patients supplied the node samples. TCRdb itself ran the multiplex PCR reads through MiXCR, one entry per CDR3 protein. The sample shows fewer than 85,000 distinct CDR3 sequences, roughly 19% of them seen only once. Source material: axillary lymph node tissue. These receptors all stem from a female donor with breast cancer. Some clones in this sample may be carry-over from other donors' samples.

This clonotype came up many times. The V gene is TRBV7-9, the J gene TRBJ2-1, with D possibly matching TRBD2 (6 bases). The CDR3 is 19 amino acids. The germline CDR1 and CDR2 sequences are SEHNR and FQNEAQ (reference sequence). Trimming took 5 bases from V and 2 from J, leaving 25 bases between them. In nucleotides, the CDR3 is TGTGCCAGCAGCCCTCGACGGACCAGACTAGTCTCGACCTACAATGAGCAGTTCTTC. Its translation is CASSPRRTRLVSTYNEQFF.

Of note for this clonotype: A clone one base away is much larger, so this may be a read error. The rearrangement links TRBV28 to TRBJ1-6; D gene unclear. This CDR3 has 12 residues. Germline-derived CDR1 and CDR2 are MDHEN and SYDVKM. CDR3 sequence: CASTSLNSPHHF. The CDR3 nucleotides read TGTGCCAGCACGTCCTTAAATTCACCCCACCACTTT.

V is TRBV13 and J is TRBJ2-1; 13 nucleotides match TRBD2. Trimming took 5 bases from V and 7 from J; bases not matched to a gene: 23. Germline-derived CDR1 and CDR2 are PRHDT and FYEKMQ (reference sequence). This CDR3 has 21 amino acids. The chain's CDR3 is CASSTPSRTSGRWGTLNEQFF. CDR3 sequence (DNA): TGTGCCAGCAGCACCCCCTCCCGGACTAGCGGGAGATGGGGGACATTAAATGAGCAGTTCTTC.

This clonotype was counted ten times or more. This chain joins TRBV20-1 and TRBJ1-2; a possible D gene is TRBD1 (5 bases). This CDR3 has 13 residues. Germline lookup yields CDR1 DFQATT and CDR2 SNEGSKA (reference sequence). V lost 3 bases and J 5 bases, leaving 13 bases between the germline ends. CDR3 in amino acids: CSARIDSLYGYTF. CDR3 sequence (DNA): TGCAGTGCTAGGATCGACAGCCTATATGGCTACACCTTC.

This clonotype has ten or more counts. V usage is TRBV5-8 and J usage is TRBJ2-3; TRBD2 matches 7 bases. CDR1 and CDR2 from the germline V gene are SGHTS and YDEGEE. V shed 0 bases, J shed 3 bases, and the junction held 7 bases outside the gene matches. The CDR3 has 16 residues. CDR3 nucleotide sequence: TGTGCCAGCAGCTTGGGACTATCGGGAGGTACAGATACGCAGTATTTT. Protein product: CASSLGLSGGTDTQYF.

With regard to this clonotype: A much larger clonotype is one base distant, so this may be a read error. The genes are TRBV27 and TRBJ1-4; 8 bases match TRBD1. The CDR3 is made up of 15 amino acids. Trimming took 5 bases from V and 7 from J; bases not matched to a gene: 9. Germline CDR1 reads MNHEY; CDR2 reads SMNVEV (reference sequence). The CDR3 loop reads CASSPAGGFGEKLFF. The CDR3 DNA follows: TGTGCCAGCAGTCCTGCAGGGGGCTTTGGTGAAAAACTGTTTTTT.

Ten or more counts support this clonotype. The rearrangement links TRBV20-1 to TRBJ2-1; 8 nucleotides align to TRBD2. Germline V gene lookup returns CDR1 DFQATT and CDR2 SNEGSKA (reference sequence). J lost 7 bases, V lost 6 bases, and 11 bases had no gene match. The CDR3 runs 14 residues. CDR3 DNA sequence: TGCAGTGCCACGGGACTAGTGAGCGGAAATGAGCAGTTCTTC. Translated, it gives CSATGLVSGNEQFF.

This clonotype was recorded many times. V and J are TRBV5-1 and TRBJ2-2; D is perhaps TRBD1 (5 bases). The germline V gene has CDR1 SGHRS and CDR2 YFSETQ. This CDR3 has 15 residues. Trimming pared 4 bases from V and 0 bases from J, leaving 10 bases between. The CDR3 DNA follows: TGCGCCAGCAGCCTGCAGGGTACGAACACCGGGGAGCTGTTTTTT. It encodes CASSLQGTNTGELFF.

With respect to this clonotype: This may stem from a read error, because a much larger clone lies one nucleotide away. The CDR3 region has the DNA TGTGCCAGCAGTGCGACAGGGGGTAACTATGGCTACACCTTC. This sequence encodes CASSATGGNYGYTF. The chain uses TRBV2 and TRBJ1-2, with 9 bases fitting TRBD1. Germline trimming cut 4 bases from V and 1 base from J; bases unmatched to any gene: 1. From germline, CDR1 is SNHLY and CDR2 FYNNEI. This CDR3 is built from 14 residues.

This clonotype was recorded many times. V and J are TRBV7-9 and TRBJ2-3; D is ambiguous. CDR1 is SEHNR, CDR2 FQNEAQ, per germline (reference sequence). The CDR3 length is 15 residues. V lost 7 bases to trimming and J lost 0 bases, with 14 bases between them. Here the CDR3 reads CASTPTESSTDTQYF. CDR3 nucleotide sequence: TGTGCCAGCACCCCCACGGAGAGCAGCACAGATACGCAGTATTTT.

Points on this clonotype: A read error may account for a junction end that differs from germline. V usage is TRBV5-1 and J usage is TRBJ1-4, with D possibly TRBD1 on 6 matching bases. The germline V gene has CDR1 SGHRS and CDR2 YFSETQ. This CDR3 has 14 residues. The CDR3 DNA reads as TGTGCCAGCAGGCTGGGGGCGTCGCGGGAAAAACTGGTTTTT. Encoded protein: CASRLGASREKLVF.

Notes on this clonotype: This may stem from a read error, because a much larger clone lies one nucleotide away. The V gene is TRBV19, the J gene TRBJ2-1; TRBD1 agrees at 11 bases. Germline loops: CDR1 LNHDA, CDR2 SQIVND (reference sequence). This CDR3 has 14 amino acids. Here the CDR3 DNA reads TGTGCCAGTAGTGGACAGGGGGCACCCAATGAGCAGTCCTTC. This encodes CASSGQGAPNEQSF.

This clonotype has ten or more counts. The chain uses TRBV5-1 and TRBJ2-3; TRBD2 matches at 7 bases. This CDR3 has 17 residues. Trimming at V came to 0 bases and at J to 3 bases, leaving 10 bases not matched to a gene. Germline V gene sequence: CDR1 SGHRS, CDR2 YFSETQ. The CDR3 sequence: CASSLEPAGSATDTQYF. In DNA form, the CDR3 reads TGCGCCAGCAGCTTGGAACCAGCGGGGAGTGCTACAGATACGCAGTATTTT.

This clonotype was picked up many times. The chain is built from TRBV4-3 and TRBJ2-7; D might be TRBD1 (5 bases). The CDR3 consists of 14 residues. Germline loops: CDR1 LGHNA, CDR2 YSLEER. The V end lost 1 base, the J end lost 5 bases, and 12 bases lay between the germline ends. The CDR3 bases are TGCGCCAGCAGCCAAGGGGGCCGGTCCCACGAGCAGTACTTC. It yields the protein CASSQGGRSHEQYF.

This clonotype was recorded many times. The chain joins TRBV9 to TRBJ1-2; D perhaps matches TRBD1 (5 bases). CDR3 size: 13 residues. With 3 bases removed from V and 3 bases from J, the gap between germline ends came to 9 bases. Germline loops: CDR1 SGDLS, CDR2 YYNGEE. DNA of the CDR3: TGTGCCAGCAGCGCGGGCAGGGACTATGGCTACACCTTC. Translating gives CASSAGRDYGYTF.

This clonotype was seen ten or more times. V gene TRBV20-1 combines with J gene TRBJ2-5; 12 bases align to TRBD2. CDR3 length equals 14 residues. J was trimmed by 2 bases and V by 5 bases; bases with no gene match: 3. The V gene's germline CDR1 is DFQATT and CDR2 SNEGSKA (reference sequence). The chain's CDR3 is CSAEGLAGQETQYF. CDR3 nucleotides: TGCAGTGCTGAAGGACTAGCGGGACAAGAGACCCAGTACTTC.

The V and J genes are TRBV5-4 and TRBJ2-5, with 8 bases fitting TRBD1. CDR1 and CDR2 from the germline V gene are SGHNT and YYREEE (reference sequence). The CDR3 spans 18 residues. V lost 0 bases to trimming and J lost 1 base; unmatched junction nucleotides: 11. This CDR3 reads CASSLESQGASAQETQYF. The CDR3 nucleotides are TGTGCCAGCAGCTTGGAATCCCAGGGGGCGAGTGCCCAAGAGACCCAGTACTTC. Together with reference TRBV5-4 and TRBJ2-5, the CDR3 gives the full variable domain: ETGVTQSPTHLIKTRGQQVTLRCSSQSGHNTVSWYQQALGQGPQFIFQYYREEENGRGNFPPRFSGLQFPNYSSELNVNALELDDSALYLCASSLESQGASAQETQYFGPGTRLLVL.

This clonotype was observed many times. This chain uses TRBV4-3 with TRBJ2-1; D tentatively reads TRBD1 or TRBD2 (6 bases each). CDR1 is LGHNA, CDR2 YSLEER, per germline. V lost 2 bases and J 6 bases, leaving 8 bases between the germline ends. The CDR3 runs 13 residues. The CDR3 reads CASSQRGVNEQFF. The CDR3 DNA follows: TGCGCCAGCAGCCAAAGGGGGGTCAATGAGCAGTTCTTC.

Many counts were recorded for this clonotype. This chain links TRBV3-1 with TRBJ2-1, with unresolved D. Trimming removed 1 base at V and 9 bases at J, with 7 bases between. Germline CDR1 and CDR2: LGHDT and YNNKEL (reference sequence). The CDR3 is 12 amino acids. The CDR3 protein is CASSQVGTEQFF. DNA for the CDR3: TGTGCCAGCAGCCAAGTTGGTACTGAGCAGTTCTTC.

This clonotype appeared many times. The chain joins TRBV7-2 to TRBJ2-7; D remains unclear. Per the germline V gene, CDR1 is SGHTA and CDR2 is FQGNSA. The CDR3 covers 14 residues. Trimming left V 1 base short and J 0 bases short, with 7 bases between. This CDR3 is CASSLDRSSYEQYF. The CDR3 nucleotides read TGTGCCAGCAGCTTAGATCGTAGCTCCTACGAGCAGTACTTC. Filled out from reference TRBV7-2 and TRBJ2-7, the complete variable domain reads GAGVSQSPSNKVTEKGKDVELRCDPISGHTALYWYRQSLGQGLEFLIYFQGNSAPDKSGLPSDRFSAERTGGSVSTLTIQRTQQEDSAVYLCASSLDRSSYEQYFGPGTRLTVT.

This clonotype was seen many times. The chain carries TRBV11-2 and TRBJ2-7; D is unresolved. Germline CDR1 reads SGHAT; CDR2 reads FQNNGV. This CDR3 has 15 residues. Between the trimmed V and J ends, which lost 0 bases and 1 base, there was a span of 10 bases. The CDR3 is CASSLDRRISYEQYF. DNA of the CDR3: TGTGCCAGCAGCTTAGATCGGCGGATTTCCTACGAGCAGTACTTC. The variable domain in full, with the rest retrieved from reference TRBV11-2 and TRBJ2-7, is EAGVAQSPRYKIIEKRQSVAFWCNPISGHATLYWYQQILGQGPKLLIQFQNNGVVDDSQLPKDRFSAERLKGVDSTLKIQPAKLEDSAVYLCASSLDRRISYEQYFGPGTRLTVT.

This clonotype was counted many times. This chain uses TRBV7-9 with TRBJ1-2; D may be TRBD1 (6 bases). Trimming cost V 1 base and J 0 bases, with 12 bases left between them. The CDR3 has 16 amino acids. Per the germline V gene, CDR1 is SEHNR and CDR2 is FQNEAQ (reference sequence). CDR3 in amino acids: CASSLGGRGTNYGYTF. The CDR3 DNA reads TGTGCCAGCAGCTTAGGAGGCAGGGGAACTAACTATGGCTACACCTTC.

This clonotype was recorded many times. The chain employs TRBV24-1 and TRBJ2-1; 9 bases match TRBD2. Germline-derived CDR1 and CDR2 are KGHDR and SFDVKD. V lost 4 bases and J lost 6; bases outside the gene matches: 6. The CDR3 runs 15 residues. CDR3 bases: TGTGCCACCAGTGACCAAAGGACTAGCGTCAATGAGCAGTTCTTC. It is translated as CATSDQRTSVNEQFF.

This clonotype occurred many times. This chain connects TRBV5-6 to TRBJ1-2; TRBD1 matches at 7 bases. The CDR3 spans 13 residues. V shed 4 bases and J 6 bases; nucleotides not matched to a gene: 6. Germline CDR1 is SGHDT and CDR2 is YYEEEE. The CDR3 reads CASSTRQGDGYTF. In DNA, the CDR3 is TGTGCCAGCAGCACCCGACAGGGTGATGGCTACACCTTC.

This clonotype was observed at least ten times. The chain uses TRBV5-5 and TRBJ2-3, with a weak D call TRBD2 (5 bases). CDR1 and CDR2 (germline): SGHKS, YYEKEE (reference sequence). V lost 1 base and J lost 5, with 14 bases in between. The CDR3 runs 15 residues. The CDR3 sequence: CASSLLRAGGDTQYF. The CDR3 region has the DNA TGTGCCAGCAGCTTGCTTCGGGCAGGAGGAGATACGCAGTATTTT.